The 32 T cell receptor beta chains in this list originate from one sample, sequenced in a study of blood T cell repertoires in COVID-19. The table came from immunoSEQ multiplex PCR; TCRdb's copy has only in-frame clones and leaves some out. The sample consists of 90,000 to 120,000 clones, over 75% of them appearing once. Sample: peripheral blood. These receptors came from a human donor in a cohort sampled during active COVID-19.

Here the CDR3 DNA reads TGTGCCAGTAGTAGGAGGGGCGATAGCAATCAGCCCCAGCATTTT. Encoded protein: CASSRRGDSNQPQHF. The chain couples TRBV19 to TRBJ1-5, with a tentative D call TRBD1 (5 bases). This CDR3 has 15 residues. CDR1 is LNHDA and CDR2 is SQIVND in the germline V gene (reference sequence). With 4 bases removed from V and 0 bases from J, the gap between germline ends came to 10 bases.

The chain recombines TRBV29-1 with TRBJ2-5, with D possibly being TRBD1 (6 bases). Germline-derived CDR1 and CDR2 are SQVTM and ANQGSEA. CDR3 length: 12 amino acids. V lost 6 bases to trimming and J lost 1 base, with 9 bases between them. CDR3 amino acids: CSVRTAQETQYF. CDR3 in DNA: TGCAGCGTACGGACAGCCCAAGAGACCCAGTACTTC.

This clone appeared a single time. This chain uses TRBV19 with TRBJ2-7; TRBD1 matches at 10 bases. The germline CDR1 and CDR2 sequences are LNHDA and SQIVND (reference sequence). CDR3 size: 15 residues. V was clipped by 6 bases and J by 4 bases; unmatched bases: 9. CDR3 in amino acids: CASRAGTGAVYEQYF. In DNA form, the CDR3 reads TGTGCCAGTAGAGCCGGGACAGGGGCGGTGTACGAGCAGTACTTC.

This clone is a singleton in its sample. V usage is TRBV5-5 and J usage is TRBJ1-3; D might be TRBD1 (5 bases). The CDR3 spans 15 residues. The V gene's germline CDR1 is SGHKS and CDR2 YYEKEE (reference sequence). The germline V and J ends were trimmed by 2 bases and 4 bases, with 13 bases remaining between them. CDR3 sequence reads: CASSLLAGVGNTIYF. In nucleotides, the CDR3 is TGTGCCAGCAGCTTATTGGCGGGGGTCGGAAACACCATATATTTT.

The V and J genes are TRBV7-9 and TRBJ2-1; 9 nucleotides agree with TRBD2. The V and J ends lost 1 base and 13 bases, in that order; junction bases with no gene match: 2. Germline lookup yields CDR1 SEHNR and CDR2 FQNEAQ (reference sequence). CDR3 size: 12 residues. The DNA for the CDR3 is TGTGCCAGCAGCTTAGTGCGGGAGGGCCAGTTCTTC. Its protein is CASSLVREGQFF. Based on the CDR3 plus reference TRBV7-9 and TRBJ2-1, the full variable domain is DTGVSQNPRHKITKRGQNVTFRCDPISEHNRLYWYRQTLGQGPEFLTYFQNEAQLEKSRLLSDRFSAERPKGSFSTLEIQRTEQGDSAMYLCASSLVREGQFFGPGTRLTVL.

This chain uses TRBV7-3 with TRBJ2-1, with TRBD2 matching 8 bases. Trimming took 5 bases from V and 9 from J; bases not matched to a gene: 15. The germline gives CDR1 SGHTA, CDR2 FQGTGA. The CDR3 is 16 amino acids. The CDR3 protein is CASSLLPGTRVGEQFF. The DNA of the CDR3 is TGTGCCAGCAGCCTACTCCCCGGGACTAGAGTCGGTGAGCAGTTCTTC.

This clone was recorded only once. J is TRBJ2-2 and V is TRBV12-5, with 9 positions matching TRBD2. Trimming at V came to 0 bases and at J to 4 bases, leaving 9 bases not matched to a gene. Germline V gene data show CDR1 as LGHNT and CDR2 as FRNRAP. This CDR3 comprises 18 residues. The CDR3 DNA follows: TGTGCTAGTGGTTTGGTACTGACAGCGGGAGGAGTCACCGGGGAGCTGTTTTTT. It yields the protein CASGLVLTAGGVTGELFF.

The chain carries TRBV5-4 and TRBJ2-5; D possibly corresponds to TRBD1 (6 bases). CDR1 and CDR2 from the germline V gene are SGHNT and YYREEE (reference sequence). This CDR3 is 16 amino acids long. V lost 4 bases, J lost 0 bases, and 16 bases lay in between. Written as DNA, the CDR3 is TGTGCCAGCAGCCGAGACAGGAGACCTTACCAAGAGACCCAGTACTTC. It codes for CASSRDRRPYQETQYF.

This chain uses TRBV27 with TRBJ2-7; no firm D call. Germline V gene data show CDR1 as MNHEY and CDR2 as SMNVEV (reference sequence). This CDR3 contains 13 residues. V lost 3 bases to trimming and J lost 3 bases, with 9 bases between them. CDR3 DNA: TGTGCCAGCAGTTTTGCAAGAGACTACGAGCAGTACTTC. Amino acid sequence: CASSFARDYEQYF.

Note on this clone: The same CDR3 arises from other DNA sequences in this sample as well. This rearrangement joins TRBV11-1 to TRBJ1-6; 8 nucleotides match TRBD1. Germline V gives CDR1 SGHAT, CDR2 FQDESV (reference sequence). V lost 5 bases to trimming and J lost 7 bases; unmatched junction nucleotides: 4. The CDR3 runs 14 residues. The CDR3 loop is CASSRTGNNSPLHF. The DNA for the CDR3 is TGTGCCAGCAGCCGGACAGGGAACAATTCACCCCTCCACTTT.

This chain links TRBV11-2 with TRBJ2-3; 8 nucleotides match TRBD2. Losses at the gene ends were 1 base for V and 0 bases for J; bases not matched to a gene: 12. In germline, CDR1 is SGHAT, CDR2 FQNNGV. This CDR3 spans 19 amino acids. The CDR3 DNA sequence: TGTGCCAGCAGCTTAGTGCTAGCGGGCTACTTACCTAGCACAGATACGCAGTATTTT. It translates to CASSLVLAGYLPSTDTQYF.

This rearrangement joins TRBV7-2 to TRBJ1-3; TRBD1 is a possible D gene (5 bases). The V gene's germline CDR1 is SGHTA and CDR2 FQGNSA. Trimming left V 1 base short and J 0 bases short, with 16 bases between. The CDR3 has 18 amino acids. The CDR3 here is CASSLESAGPYSGNTIYF. For the CDR3, the DNA is TGTGCCAGCAGCTTAGAATCGGCAGGGCCCTACTCTGGAAACACCATATATTTT.

This chain uses TRBV27 with TRBJ1-2, with TRBD1 as a possible D gene (5 bases). V was cut by 6 bases and J by 0 bases, with 14 bases left in between. The CDR3 runs 15 residues. CDR1 is MNHEY and CDR2 is SMNVEV in the germline V gene (reference sequence). The CDR3 reads CASSPRDRPNYGYTF. DNA of the CDR3: TGTGCCAGCAGCCCGCGGGACCGACCTAACTATGGCTACACCTTC.

V and J are TRBV5-6 and TRBJ2-7, with D perhaps TRBD2 (6 bases). V dropped 4 bases and J dropped 3 bases, with 17 bases sitting between them. The CDR3 extends over 15 amino acids. The V gene's germline CDR1 is SGHDT and CDR2 YYEEEE. The CDR3 DNA sequence: TGTGCCAGCAGCCCACCCGGGGGAGACCTCTACGAGCAGTACTTC. This gives the protein CASSPPGGDLYEQYF.

This chain links TRBV6-5 with TRBJ2-3, with a tentative D call TRBD1 (6 bases). This CDR3 contains 15 residues. V was trimmed by 6 bases and J by 3 bases, leaving 16 bases between them. Germline V gives CDR1 MNHEY, CDR2 SVGAGI. Here the CDR3 DNA reads TGTGCCAGCAGCCCCGACAGGCCTTATACAGATACGCAGTATTTT. It is translated as CASSPDRPYTDTQYF.

The chain couples TRBV5-1 to TRBJ2-3, with D possibly TRBD1 on 5 matching bases. Between the trimmed V and J ends, which lost 2 bases and 3 bases, there was a span of 7 bases. From germline, CDR1 is SGHRS and CDR2 YFSETQ. CDR3 length equals 13 residues. Here the CDR3 reads CASSFQGTDTQYF. In nucleotides, the CDR3 is TGCGCCAGCAGCTTCCAGGGTACAGATACGCAGTATTTT.

This clone was detected once. This sequence joins TRBV4-1 and TRBJ2-7; 9 positions match TRBD1. Germline-derived CDR1 and CDR2 are MGHRA and YSYEKL. The CDR3 length is 15 residues. V was clipped by 1 base and J by 5 bases; unmatched bases: 6. The CDR3, as DNA: TGCGCCAGCAGCCAAGCCCCGGGACAGGGCCACGAGCAGTACTTC. Encoded protein: CASSQAPGQGHEQYF.

In this sample, this clone turned up a few times. Other nucleotide sequences in the sample specify the same CDR3. The chain employs TRBV5-1 and TRBJ2-2, with 9 bases that match TRBD1. This CDR3 comprises 16 residues. Germline loops: CDR1 SGHRS, CDR2 YFSETQ. J was trimmed by 2 bases and V by 4 bases; bases with no gene match: 6. CDR3 residues: CASSDRGTKNTGELFF. For the CDR3, the DNA is TGCGCCAGCAGCGACAGGGGGACTAAAAACACCGGGGAGCTGTTTTTT.

The chain has TRBV5-4 and TRBJ2-2; a possible D gene is TRBD2 (6 bases). The CDR3 totals 17 residues. Between the trimmed V and J ends, which lost 6 bases and 6 bases, there was a span of 24 bases. Germline assignment: CDR1 SGHNT and CDR2 YYREEE (reference sequence). The CDR3 here is CASMMAGWERASGELFF. CDR3 nucleotides: TGTGCCAGCATGATGGCGGGGTGGGAGAGAGCGTCCGGGGAGCTGTTTTTT.

J is TRBJ2-1 and V is TRBV13; possible D gene TRBD1, 7 bases. CDR3 length: 17 residues. The V gene's germline CDR1 is PRHDT and CDR2 FYEKMQ (reference sequence). The V end was cut by 1 base, the J end by 0 bases, with 13 bases between. The CDR3 nucleotides read TGTGCCAGCAGCTTAGACAGGGGAGGAACCTCCTACAATGAGCAGTTCTTC. As protein: CASSLDRGGTSYNEQFF.

This chain connects TRBV11-2 to TRBJ2-4; 7 nucleotides line up with TRBD1. This CDR3 has 12 amino acids. The V gene's germline CDR1 is SGHAT and CDR2 FQNNGV. V shed 5 bases and J 7 bases; nucleotides not matched to a gene: 2. The CDR3, as DNA: TGTGCCAGCAGCCCGACAGGGAACATTCAGTACTTC. This translates into CASSPTGNIQYF.

The chain is built from TRBV30 and TRBJ2-7; 12 nucleotides match TRBD2. Germline values: CDR1 GTSNPN, CDR2 SVGIG (reference sequence). The CDR3 has 14 residues. Losses at the gene ends were 0 bases for V and 6 bases for J; bases not matched to a gene: 3. CDR3 nucleotide sequence: TGTGCCTGGAGTGTGACTAGCGGGAGCGGCGAGCAGTACTTC. It encodes CAWSVTSGSGEQYF.

This clone was counted only a few times. CDR3 residues: CASSLELVSSYNSPLHF. The CDR3 DNA reads as TGTGCCAGCAGCTTAGAGCTGGTTAGCTCCTATAATTCACCCCTCCACTTT. V and J are TRBV7-8 and TRBJ1-6; D remains unclear. This CDR3 is 17 amino acids long. Germline-derived CDR1 and CDR2 are SGHVS and FQNEAQ. V gave up 1 base and J gave up 0 bases, with 10 bases separating them.

J is TRBJ1-5 and V is TRBV6-5; D not certain. With 6 bases removed from V and 0 bases from J, the gap between germline ends came to 12 bases. This CDR3 region has 15 residues. Germline loops: CDR1 MNHEY, CDR2 SVGAGI. The chain's CDR3 is CASSTTYGSNQPQHF. In nucleotides, the CDR3 is TGTGCCAGCAGCACGACATACGGTAGCAATCAGCCCCAGCATTTT.

This chain links TRBV2 with TRBJ2-1; 10 bases fit TRBD1. Germline loops: CDR1 SNHLY, CDR2 FYNNEI. With 7 bases clipped from V and 8 bases from J, the junction kept 5 bases outside the gene matches. CDR3 length equals 13 residues. The CDR3 DNA follows: TGTGCCAGCACTTTGACAGGGGGCGATGAGCAGTTCTTC. Encoded protein: CASTLTGGDEQFF.

V usage is TRBV4-1 and J usage is TRBJ2-5; D is possibly TRBD2 (6 bases). Germline V gives CDR1 MGHRA, CDR2 YSYEKL. The CDR3 contains 17 residues. V lost 0 bases and J 2 bases, leaving 16 bases between the germline ends. In DNA, the CDR3 is TGCGCCAGCAGCCAAGATAGGGCCCGGGAGACACAAGAGACCCAGTACTTC. Amino acid sequence: CASSQDRARETQETQYF.

The rearrangement links TRBV4-1 to TRBJ2-5, with TRBD2 identical over 8 bases. Germline CDR1 reads MGHRA; CDR2 reads YSYEKL. V lost 4 bases and J lost 4; bases outside the gene matches: 11. The CDR3 length is 16 residues. The CDR3 sequence is CASSPVLAGGGETQYF. The CDR3 DNA reads TGCGCCAGCAGCCCAGTCCTTGCGGGAGGTGGAGAGACCCAGTACTTC.

The rearrangement joins TRBV2 to TRBJ2-3, with 11 positions matching TRBD2. The germline V gene has CDR1 SNHLY and CDR2 FYNNEI. The CDR3 extends over 12 amino acids. The V segment lost 2 bases and the J segment 14 bases; nucleotides outside the gene matches: 3. CDR3 amino acids: CASSERLAGGYF. DNA for the CDR3: TGTGCCAGCAGTGAAAGGCTAGCGGGGGGGTATTTT.

This clone has more than one count but fewer than ten. The rearrangement uses TRBV6-5 and TRBJ2-5; 7 nucleotides align to TRBD2. Germline V lookup: CDR1 MNHEY, CDR2 SVGAGI. V lost 8 bases, J lost 5 bases, and 14 bases stayed unmatched. CDR3 length: 15 residues. This chain's CDR3 is CASPVGGGNWETQYF. The CDR3 region has the DNA TGTGCCAGCCCCGTGGGGGGAGGGAATTGGGAGACCCAGTACTTC.

This clone occurred once. This chain links TRBV6-5 with TRBJ2-2; 9 bases are shared with TRBD1. CDR1 is MNHEY, CDR2 SVGAGI, per germline. V shed 5 bases and J 3 bases; nucleotides not matched to a gene: 4. This CDR3 has 15 amino acids. CDR3 region: CASSPRDRDTGELFF. CDR3 sequence (DNA): TGTGCCAGCAGTCCCCGGGACAGGGACACCGGGGAGCTGTTTTTT.

This chain links TRBV18 with TRBJ2-1, with 11 bases fitting TRBD2. V was pared by 3 bases and J by 5 bases, with 12 bases of the junction left unmatched. CDR1 and CDR2 from the germline V gene are KGHSH and LQKENI. This CDR3 spans 18 amino acids. For the CDR3, the DNA is TGTGCCAGCTCACCGTCGGGACTAGCGGAACCGGGGAACAATGAGCAGTTCTTC. This translates into CASSPSGLAEPGNNEQFF. Full variable domain (rest looked up from reference TRBV18 and TRBJ2-1): NAGVMQNPRHLVRRRGQEARLRCSPMKGHSHVYWYRQLPEEGLKFMVYLQKENIIDESGMPKERFSAEFPKEGPSILRIQQVVRGDSAAYFCASSPSGLAEPGNNEQFFGPGTRLTVL.

This sequence joins TRBV19 and TRBJ1-5, with a weak D call TRBD1 (5 bases). Germline V gives CDR1 LNHDA, CDR2 SQIVND (reference sequence). The CDR3 sequence is 15 residues long. The ends were cut back, 6 bases at V and 7 bases at J, with 19 bases in the middle. The CDR3 sequence: CASSEATAGLQPQHF. The CDR3 DNA is TGTGCCAGTAGCGAAGCGACAGCGGGCCTCCAGCCCCAGCATTTT.